The rows below give T cell receptor beta chains drawn from one sample of a study of T cell repertoires in cytomegalovirus infection. Via MiXCR, TCRdb re-called the reads, giving one row per CDR3 protein. Of 900,000 to 950,000 distinct CDR3 sequences in the sample, approximately 30% were seen once. Antigens for these TCRs are unknown. Here the sequenced sample was cultured CD8+ T cells from PBMCs, taken from culture after CMV antigen stimulation. These TCRs come from a human donor in good health (CMV status not recorded). Some clones in this sample may be carry-over from other donors' samples. Each CDR3 is given with its conserved first and last residue. Some rows have no size entry. The others give once, few or many, or a class for an expanded clone.

clone_size	j_call	v_call	cdr3_aa
few	TRBJ1-1	TRBV4-2	CASSRQGTGLPEAFF
few	TRBJ2-7	TRBV6-1	CASSEYGNEQYF
NA	TRBJ2-7	TRBV14	CASSPRGAGFDEQYF
few	TRBJ2-1	TRBV6-5	CASSYSKLFHEQFF
few	TRBJ2-7	TRBV19	CASSIGQGAFYEQYF
NA	TRBJ2-1	TRBV19	CASSIRQGAEEQFF
NA	TRBJ2-7	TRBV10-1	CASSEAGARYEQYF
few	TRBJ1-6	TRBV6-1	CASTSGTGAASYNSPLHF
many	TRBJ2-1	TRBV20-1	CSGIRDRGYNEQFF
many	TRBJ2-7	TRBV7-2	CASSLEARASYEQYF
few	TRBJ1-2	TRBV28	CASSLRGSLGYTF
few	TRBJ1-6	TRBV10-2	CAREVTGLARRQNNSPLHF
few	TRBJ2-7	TRBV7-6	CASSESTGNEQYF
few	TRBJ2-1	TRBV28	CASSSPLDEQFF
NA	TRBJ1-2	TRBV6-8	CASTHYSTGTYGYTF
NA	TRBJ2-7	TRBV10-3	CAIGRMVQSSYEQYF
NA	TRBJ2-1	TRBV20-1	CSDGSSGGLSSYNEQFF
NA	TRBJ2-3	TRBV7-9	CASSEANLPDTQYF
few	TRBJ2-7	TRBV6-1	CASSGLFYEQYF
once	TRBJ2-1	TRBV6-2/TRBV6-3	CASSSGGSYEQFF
many	TRBJ2-3	TRBV7-9	CASSLSVDRHTQYF
NA	TRBJ1-2	TRBV6-1	CASREGGGYGYTF